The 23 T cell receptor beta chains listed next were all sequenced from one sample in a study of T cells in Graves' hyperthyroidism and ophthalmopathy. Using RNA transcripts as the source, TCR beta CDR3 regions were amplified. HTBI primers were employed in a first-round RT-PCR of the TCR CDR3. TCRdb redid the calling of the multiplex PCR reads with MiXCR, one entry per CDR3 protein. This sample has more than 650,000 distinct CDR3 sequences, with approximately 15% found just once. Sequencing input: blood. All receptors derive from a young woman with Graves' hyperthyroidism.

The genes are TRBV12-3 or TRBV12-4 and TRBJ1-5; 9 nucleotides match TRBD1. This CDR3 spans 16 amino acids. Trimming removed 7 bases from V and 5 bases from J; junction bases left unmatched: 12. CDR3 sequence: CASNSYGQGNDQPQHF. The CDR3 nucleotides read TGTGCCAGCAACTCATACGGACAGGGGAACGATCAGCCCCAGCATTTT.

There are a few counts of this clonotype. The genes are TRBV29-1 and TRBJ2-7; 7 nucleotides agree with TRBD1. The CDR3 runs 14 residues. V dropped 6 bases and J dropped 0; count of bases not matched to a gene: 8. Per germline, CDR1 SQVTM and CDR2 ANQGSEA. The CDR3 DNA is TGCAGCGTCGCGACAGGGAGAAGCTCCTACGAGCAGTACTTC. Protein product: CSVATGRSSYEQYF.

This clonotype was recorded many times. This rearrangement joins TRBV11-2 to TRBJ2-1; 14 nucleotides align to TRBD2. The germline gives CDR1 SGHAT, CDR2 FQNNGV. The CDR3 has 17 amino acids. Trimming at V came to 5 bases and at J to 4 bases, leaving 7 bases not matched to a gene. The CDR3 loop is CASSRRLAGGGYNEQFF. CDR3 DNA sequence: TGTGCCAGCAGCCGCCGACTAGCGGGAGGGGGATACAATGAGCAGTTCTTC.

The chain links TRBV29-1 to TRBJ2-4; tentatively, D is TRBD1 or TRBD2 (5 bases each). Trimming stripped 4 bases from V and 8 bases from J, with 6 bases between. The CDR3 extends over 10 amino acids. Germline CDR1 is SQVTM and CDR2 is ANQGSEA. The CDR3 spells CSVGGDIQYF. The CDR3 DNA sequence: TGCAGCGTTGGAGGGGACATTCAGTACTTC. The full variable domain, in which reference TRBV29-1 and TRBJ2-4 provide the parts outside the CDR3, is SAVISQKPSRDICQRGTSLTIQCQVDSQVTMMFWYRQQPGQSLTLIATANQGSEATYESGFVIDKFPISRPNLTFSTLTVSNMSPEDSSIYLCSVGGDIQYFGAGTRLSVL.

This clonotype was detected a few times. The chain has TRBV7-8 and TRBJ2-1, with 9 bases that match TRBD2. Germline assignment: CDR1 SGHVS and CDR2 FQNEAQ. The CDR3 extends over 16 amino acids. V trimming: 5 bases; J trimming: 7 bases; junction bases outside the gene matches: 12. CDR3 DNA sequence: TGTGCCAGCAGCCCCCTAGCGGGGCCAGACATGAATGAGCAGTTCTTC. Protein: CASSPLAGPDMNEQFF. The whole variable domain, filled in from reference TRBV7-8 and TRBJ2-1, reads GAGVSQSPRYKVAKRGQDVALRCDPISGHVSLFWYQQALGQGPEFLTYFQNEAQLDKSGLPSDRFFAERPEGSVSTLKIQRTQQEDSAVYLCASSPLAGPDMNEQFFGPGTRLTVL.

The CDR3, as DNA: TGTGCCAGCTCACCACCGAGCAAGGGATCCAACAATGAGCAGTTCTTC. It translates to CASSPPSKGSNNEQFF. The V and J genes are TRBV18 and TRBJ2-1; no clear D. V was pared by 0 bases and J by 5 bases, with 14 bases between. This CDR3 contains 16 residues. Germline V gene lookup returns CDR1 KGHSH and CDR2 LQKENI.

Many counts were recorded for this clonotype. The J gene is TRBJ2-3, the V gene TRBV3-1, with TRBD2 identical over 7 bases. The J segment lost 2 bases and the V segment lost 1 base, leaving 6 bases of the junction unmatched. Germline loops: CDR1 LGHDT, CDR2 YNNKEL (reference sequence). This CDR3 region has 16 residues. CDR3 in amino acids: CASSQGTSDDTDTQYF. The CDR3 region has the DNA TGTGCCAGCAGCCAAGGTACTAGCGACGACACAGATACGCAGTATTTT.

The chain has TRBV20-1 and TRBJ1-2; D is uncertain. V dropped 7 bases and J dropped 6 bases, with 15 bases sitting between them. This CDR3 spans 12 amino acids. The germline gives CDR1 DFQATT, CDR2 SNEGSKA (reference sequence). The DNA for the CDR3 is TGCAGTGTGACGCAGAATAATGATGGCTACACCTTC. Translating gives CSVTQNNDGYTF.

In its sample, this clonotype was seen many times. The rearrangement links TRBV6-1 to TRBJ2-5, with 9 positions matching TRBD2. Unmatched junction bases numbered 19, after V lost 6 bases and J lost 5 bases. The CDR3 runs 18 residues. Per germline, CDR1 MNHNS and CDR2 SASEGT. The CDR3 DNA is TGTGCCAGCAGCTTAAATCCTAGCGGGACACCCCCGGGGGAGACCCAGTACTTC. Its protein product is CASSLNPSGTPPGETQYF.

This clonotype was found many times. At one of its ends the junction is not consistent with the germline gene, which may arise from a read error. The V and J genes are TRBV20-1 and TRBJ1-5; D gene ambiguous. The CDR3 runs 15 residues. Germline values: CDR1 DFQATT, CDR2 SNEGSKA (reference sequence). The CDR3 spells CSAGDPDGSNQPQHF. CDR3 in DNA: TGCAGTGCTGGAGATCCTGACGGTAGCAATCAGCCCCAGCATTTT.

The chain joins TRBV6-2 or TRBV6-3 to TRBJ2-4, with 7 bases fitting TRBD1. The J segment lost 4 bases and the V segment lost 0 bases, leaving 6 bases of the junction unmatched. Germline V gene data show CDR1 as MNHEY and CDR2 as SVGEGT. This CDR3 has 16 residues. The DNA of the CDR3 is TGTGCCAGCAGTTACTCGAATTTACAGGGGAAAAACATTCAGTACTTC. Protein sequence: CASSYSNLQGKNIQYF.

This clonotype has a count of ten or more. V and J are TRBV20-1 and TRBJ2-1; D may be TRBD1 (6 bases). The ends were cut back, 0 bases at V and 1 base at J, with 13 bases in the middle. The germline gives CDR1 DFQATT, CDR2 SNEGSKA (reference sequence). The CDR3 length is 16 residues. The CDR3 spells CSARDGDRRSYNEQFF. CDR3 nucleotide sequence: TGCAGTGCTAGAGATGGAGACAGGCGTTCCTACAATGAGCAGTTCTTC.

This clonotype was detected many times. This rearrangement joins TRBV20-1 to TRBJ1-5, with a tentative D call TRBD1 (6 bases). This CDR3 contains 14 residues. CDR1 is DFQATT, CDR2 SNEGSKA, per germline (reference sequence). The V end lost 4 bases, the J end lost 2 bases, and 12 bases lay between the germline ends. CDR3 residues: CSANPTGRNQPQHF. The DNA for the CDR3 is TGCAGTGCTAACCCGACAGGCCGCAATCAGCCCCAGCATTTT.

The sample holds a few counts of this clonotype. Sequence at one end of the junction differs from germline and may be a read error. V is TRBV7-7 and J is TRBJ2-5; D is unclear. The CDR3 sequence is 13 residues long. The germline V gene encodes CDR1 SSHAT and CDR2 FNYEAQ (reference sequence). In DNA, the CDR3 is TGTGCCGGCAGCTTAACGTTGGTGGAGACCCAGTACTTC. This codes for CAGSLTLVETQYF.

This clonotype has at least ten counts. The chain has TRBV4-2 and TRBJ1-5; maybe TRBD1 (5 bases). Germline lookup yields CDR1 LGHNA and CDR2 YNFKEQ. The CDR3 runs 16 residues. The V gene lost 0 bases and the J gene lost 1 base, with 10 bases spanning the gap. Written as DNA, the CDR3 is TGTGCCAGCAGCCAAGAACACCGGACAAGCAATCAGCCCCAGCATTTT. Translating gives CASSQEHRTSNQPQHF.

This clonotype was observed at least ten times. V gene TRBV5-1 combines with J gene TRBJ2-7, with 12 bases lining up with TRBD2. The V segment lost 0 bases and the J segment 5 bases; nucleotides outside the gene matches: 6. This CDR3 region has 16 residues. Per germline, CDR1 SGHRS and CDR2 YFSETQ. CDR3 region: CASSLGRLAGADEQYF. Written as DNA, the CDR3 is TGCGCCAGCAGCTTGGGTCGACTAGCGGGGGCCGACGAGCAGTACTTC.

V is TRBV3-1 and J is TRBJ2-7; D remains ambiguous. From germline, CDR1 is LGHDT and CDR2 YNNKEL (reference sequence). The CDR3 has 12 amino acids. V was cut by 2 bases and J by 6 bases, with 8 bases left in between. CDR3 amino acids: CASSQTGTEQYF. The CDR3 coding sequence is TGTGCCAGCAGCCAAACCGGAACCGAGCAGTACTTC.

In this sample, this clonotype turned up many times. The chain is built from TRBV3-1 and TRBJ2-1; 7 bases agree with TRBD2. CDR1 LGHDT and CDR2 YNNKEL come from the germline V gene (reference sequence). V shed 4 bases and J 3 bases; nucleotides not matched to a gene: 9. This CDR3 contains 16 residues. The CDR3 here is CASSLGRQLVYNEQFF. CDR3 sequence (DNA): TGTGCCAGCAGCCTCGGGAGGCAGCTAGTCTACAATGAGCAGTTCTTC.

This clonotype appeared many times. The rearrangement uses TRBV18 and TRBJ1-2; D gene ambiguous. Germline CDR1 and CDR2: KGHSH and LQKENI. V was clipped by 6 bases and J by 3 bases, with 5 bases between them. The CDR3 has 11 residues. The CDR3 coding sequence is TGTGCCAGCTCGAAAGACTATGGCTACACCTTC. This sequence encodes CASSKDYGYTF. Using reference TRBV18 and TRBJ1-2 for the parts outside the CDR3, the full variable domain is NAGVMQNPRHLVRRRGQEARLRCSPMKGHSHVYWYRQLPEEGLKFMVYLQKENIIDESGMPKERFSAEFPKEGPSILRIQQVVRGDSAAYFCASSKDYGYTFGSGTRLTVV.

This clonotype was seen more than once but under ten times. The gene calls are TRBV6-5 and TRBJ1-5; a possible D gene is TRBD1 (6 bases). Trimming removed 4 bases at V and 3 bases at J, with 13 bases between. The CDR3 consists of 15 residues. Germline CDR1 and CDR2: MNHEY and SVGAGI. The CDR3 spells CASSSGATVNQPQHF. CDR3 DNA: TGTGCCAGCAGTTCGGGGGCGACTGTCAATCAGCCCCAGCATTTT.

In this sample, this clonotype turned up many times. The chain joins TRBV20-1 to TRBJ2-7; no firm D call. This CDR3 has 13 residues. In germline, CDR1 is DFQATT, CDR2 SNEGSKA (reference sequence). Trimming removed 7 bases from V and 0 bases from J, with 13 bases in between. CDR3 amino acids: CSVLHQGSYEQYF. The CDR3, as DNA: TGCAGTGTCTTACACCAAGGCTCCTACGAGCAGTACTTC.

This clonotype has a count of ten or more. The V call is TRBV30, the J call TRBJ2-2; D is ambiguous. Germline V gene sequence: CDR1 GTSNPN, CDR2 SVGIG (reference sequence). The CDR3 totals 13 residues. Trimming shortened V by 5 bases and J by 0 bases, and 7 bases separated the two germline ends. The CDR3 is CAWVFANTGELFF. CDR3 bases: TGTGCCTGGGTATTCGCGAACACCGGGGAGCTGTTTTTT.

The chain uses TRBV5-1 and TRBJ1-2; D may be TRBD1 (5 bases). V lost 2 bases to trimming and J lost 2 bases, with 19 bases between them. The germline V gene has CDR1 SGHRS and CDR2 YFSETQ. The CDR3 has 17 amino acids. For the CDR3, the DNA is TGCGCCAGCAGCTTTTCCGGGACCCCCACGGTAAACTATGGCTACACCTTC. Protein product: CASSFSGTPTVNYGYTF. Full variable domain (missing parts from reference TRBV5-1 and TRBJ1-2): KAGVTQTPRYLIKTRGQQVTLSCSPISGHRSVSWYQQTPGQGLQFLFEYFSETQRNKGNFPGRFSGRQFSNSRSEMNVSTLELGDSALYLCASSFSGTPTVNYGYTFGSGTRLTVV.